Listed here are 5 T cell receptor beta chains from one sample, sequenced in a study of blood T cells in healthy people across ages. Together with a sample-barcoded 5' primer, a J-beta primer mix was included in a second PCR lasting roughly 6 to 12 cycles. TCRdb redid the calling of the 5' RACE reads with MiXCR, one entry per CDR3 protein. Here the sample spans about 640,000 distinct CDR3 sequences, under 70% being singletons. Sequenced: blood. Source of these receptors: a man in his 60s in good health.

The chain has TRBV20-1 and TRBJ2-5; 7 nucleotides agree with TRBD2. This CDR3 region has 13 residues. Trimming removed 6 bases from V and 2 bases from J; junction bases left unmatched: 6. The germline V gene encodes CDR1 DFQATT and CDR2 SNEGSKA (reference sequence). CDR3 sequence: CSAPSGAQETQYF. As DNA, the CDR3 is TGCAGTGCCCCCAGCGGGGCTCAAGAGACCCAGTACTTC.

The V call is TRBV7-6, the J call TRBJ2-1; tentatively, D is TRBD2 (6 bases). The ends were cut back, 7 bases at V and 0 bases at J, with 28 bases in the middle. The CDR3 has 20 residues. CDR1 and CDR2 (germline): SGHVS, FNYEAQ. The CDR3 DNA reads TGTGCCAGCAAGCTTAGTGGAGGTTCGGGACTCCTGGGCTCCTACAATGAGCAGTTCTTC. Translating it yields CASKLSGGSGLLGSYNEQFF. Supplemented by reference TRBV7-6 and TRBJ2-1, the full variable domain reads GAGVSQSPRYKVTKRGQDVALRCDPISGHVSLYWYRQALGQGPEFLTYFNYEAQQDKSGLPNDRFSAERPEGSISTLTIQRTEQRDSAMYRCASKLSGGSGLLGSYNEQFFGPGTRLTVL.

The V gene is TRBV7-9, the J gene TRBJ2-7; D is perhaps TRBD1 or TRBD2 (5 bases each). The CDR3 runs 17 residues. With 1 base removed from V and 0 bases from J, the gap between germline ends came to 16 bases. The germline CDR1 and CDR2 sequences are SEHNR and FQNEAQ (reference sequence). In DNA, the CDR3 is TGTGCCAGCAGCTTAGTTGGGACGCCGGGGCCCTCCTACGAGCAGTACTTC. It codes for CASSLVGTPGPSYEQYF. Based on the CDR3 plus reference TRBV7-9 and TRBJ2-7, the full variable domain is DTGVSQNPRHKITKRGQNVTFRCDPISEHNRLYWYRQTLGQGPEFLTYFQNEAQLEKSRLLSDRFSAERPKGSFSTLEIQRTEQGDSAMYLCASSLVGTPGPSYEQYFGPGTRLTVT.

The genes are TRBV27 and TRBJ1-1; a possible D gene is TRBD1 (5 bases). The CDR3 consists of 14 residues. Germline V gene sequence: CDR1 MNHEY, CDR2 SMNVEV (reference sequence). V lost 6 bases, J lost 6 bases, and 17 bases lay in between. CDR3 in amino acids: CASSPTRGVAEAFF. The CDR3, as DNA: TGTGCCAGCAGCCCTACGAGAGGGGTGGCTGAAGCTTTCTTT.

The V call is TRBV6-1, the J call TRBJ1-1; D is uncertain. V dropped 6 bases and J dropped 3 bases, with 11 bases sitting between them. The CDR3 is 13 amino acids. Per the germline V gene, CDR1 is MNHNS and CDR2 is SASEGT. This CDR3 reads CASSPTKDTEAFF. The CDR3 coding sequence is TGTGCCAGCAGCCCGACAAAGGACACTGAAGCTTTCTTT.